These 18 T cell receptor beta chains were sequenced from one sample in a study of beta chain features in type 1 diabetes. Every bit of the isolated RNA underwent reverse transcription, so sequencing read expressed TCRB transcripts. The data were produced by immunoSEQ multiplex PCR, yet TCRdb's version contains in-frame clones alone and is incomplete. The repertoire includes 350,000 to 450,000 clones, around 13% of them detected once, and roughly 0.04% sits in the top ten. The sample comprised naive CD4+ T cells from blood. The source of these receptors is a man between 25 and 39 years old in good health.

The chain uses TRBV18 and TRBJ2-5; 7 bases line up with TRBD1. The CDR3 runs 14 residues. J gave up 2 bases and V 3 bases, and 3 bases lay outside the gene matches. Germline V gene data show CDR1 as KGHSH and CDR2 as LQKENI. CDR3 in amino acids: CASSPQTGQETQYF. The CDR3 nucleotides read TGTGCCAGCTCACCTCAGACAGGGCAAGAGACCCAGTACTTC.

In DNA, the CDR3 is TGTGCCATCAGGGGACAGAAGCCCCCCAATGAGCAGTTCTTC. Translation: CAIRGQKPPNEQFF. V gene TRBV10-3 combines with J gene TRBJ2-1; 7 nucleotides match TRBD1. The germline CDR1 and CDR2 sequences are ENHRY and SYGVKD. J gave up 6 bases and V 6 bases, and 8 bases lay outside the gene matches. There are 14 residues in the CDR3.

This clone appeared a few times. The chain joins TRBV7-2 to TRBJ1-2; D not resolved. The CDR3 loop spans 12 amino acids. The V gene's germline CDR1 is SGHTA and CDR2 FQGNSA. Trimming took off 5 bases at V and 2 bases at J, with 6 bases between the two ends. The CDR3 spells CASSLGNYGYTF. CDR3 DNA sequence: TGTGCCAGCAGCCTGGGAAACTATGGCTACACCTTC.

J is TRBJ2-1 and V is TRBV18, with D perhaps TRBD1 (5 bases). The CDR3 contains 14 residues. Germline values: CDR1 KGHSH, CDR2 LQKENI. Trimming cost V 4 bases and J 9 bases, with 16 bases left between them. This CDR3 reads CASSRDLGDSEQFF. The CDR3 DNA sequence: TGTGCCAGCTCACGGGATTTAGGGGATAGTGAGCAGTTCTTC.

The chain's CDR3 is CASSLVGGFDEQYF. CDR3 nucleotides: TGCGCCAGCAGCCTGGTCGGGGGGTTCGACGAGCAGTACTTC. The V and J genes are TRBV4-1 and TRBJ2-7; 7 positions match TRBD2. The germline V gene has CDR1 MGHRA and CDR2 YSYEKL. The CDR3 contains 14 residues. Germline trimming cut 4 bases from V and 5 bases from J; bases unmatched to any gene: 8.

J is TRBJ2-3 and V is TRBV29-1; tentative D call: TRBD1 (6 bases). This CDR3 is built from 10 residues. CDR1 and CDR2 from the germline V gene are SQVTM and ANQGSEA. This chain's CDR3 is CSAGVDTQYF. As DNA, the CDR3 is TGCAGTGCAGGGGTAGATACGCAGTATTTT.

At least ten counts were recorded for this clone. The chain carries TRBV10-3 and TRBJ2-7, with TRBD1 identical over 7 bases. With V trimmed by 6 bases and J by 3 bases, 5 bases remained unmatched. The CDR3 spans 13 residues. Per germline, CDR1 ENHRY and CDR2 SYGVKD. CDR3 residues: CAIREGAFYEQYF. For the CDR3, the DNA is TGTGCCATCAGAGAGGGGGCTTTCTACGAGCAGTACTTC.

This chain joins TRBV5-1 and TRBJ2-1; TRBD2 aligns across 8 bases. The germline CDR1 and CDR2 sequences are SGHRS and YFSETQ. The CDR3 is 16 amino acids. The V gene end was trimmed by 3 bases and the J gene end by 4 bases; junction bases not matched to a gene: 9. For the CDR3, the DNA is TGCGCCAGCAGCTCGAGAACTAGCGGAAATTACAATGAGCAGTTCTTC. Protein product: CASSSRTSGNYNEQFF. The full variable domain, completed using reference TRBV5-1 and TRBJ2-1, is KAGVTQTPRYLIKTRGQQVTLSCSPISGHRSVSWYQQTPGQGLQFLFEYFSETQRNKGNFPGRFSGRQFSNSRSEMNVSTLELGDSALYLCASSSRTSGNYNEQFFGPGTRLTVL.

The chain employs TRBV21-1 and TRBJ2-5; the table's D call, TRBD1, was not checked against the DNA. TRBV21-1 counts as a pseudogene. This CDR3 has 14 amino acids. Here the CDR3 reads CAGTPGQAGETQYF. For the CDR3, the DNA is TGTGCCGGCACTCCGGGACAGGCTGGAGAGACCCAGTACTTC.

V is TRBV9 and J is TRBJ2-1; TRBD2 matches 7 bases. The CDR3 totals 15 residues. The V segment lost 1 base and the J segment 11 bases; nucleotides outside the gene matches: 12. Germline values: CDR1 SGDLS, CDR2 YYNGEE. CDR3 sequence: CASSVMSTSSTQQFF. CDR3 DNA: TGTGCCAGCAGCGTAATGTCGACTAGCTCAACTCAGCAGTTCTTC. The variable domain in full, completed from reference TRBV9 and TRBJ2-1, reads DSGVTQTPKHLITATGQRVTLRCSPRSGDLSVYWYQQSLDQGLQFLIQYYNGEERAKGNILERFSAQQFPDLHSELNLSSLELGDSALYFCASSVMSTSSTQQFFGPGTRLTVL.

The rearrangement links TRBV5-1 to TRBJ2-3; D not resolved. Germline V gene lookup returns CDR1 SGHRS and CDR2 YFSETQ. This CDR3 region has 15 residues. Trimming took off 0 bases at V and 0 bases at J, with 8 bases between the two ends. CDR3 in amino acids: CASSLESGSTDTQYF. The CDR3 DNA is TGCGCCAGCAGCTTGGAGTCAGGAAGCACAGATACGCAGTATTTT.

The V call is TRBV11-2, the J call TRBJ1-2; D perhaps matches TRBD1 (5 bases). Trimming left V 5 bases short and J 4 bases short, with 11 bases between. The CDR3 has 13 residues. The germline gives CDR1 SGHAT, CDR2 FQNNGV. CDR3 region: CASSLNGGYGYTF. For the CDR3, the DNA is TGTGCCAGCAGCCTCAATGGGGGCTATGGCTACACCTTC.

A note on this clone: Other DNA sequences in this specimen translate into the identical CDR3. This chain joins TRBV6-5 and TRBJ2-3; a possible D gene is TRBD1 (5 bases). Deletions cut 2 bases from V and 0 bases from J, with 6 bases between. This CDR3 contains 14 residues. CDR1 MNHEY and CDR2 SVGAGI come from the germline V gene. As DNA, the CDR3 is TGTGCCAGCAGTTACAGGGGAAGCACAGATACGCAGTATTTT. Residues: CASSYRGSTDTQYF.

This sequence joins TRBV12-5 and TRBJ1-1; D may be TRBD1 (5 bases). In germline, CDR1 is LGHNT, CDR2 FRNRAP. The CDR3 length is 13 residues. V gave up 6 bases and J gave up 2 bases, with 10 bases separating them. CDR3 amino acids: CASGRQGNTEAFF. The CDR3, as DNA: TGTGCTAGTGGCCGCCAGGGCAACACTGAAGCTTTCTTT.

This clone was seen only a few times. V is TRBV6-5 and J is TRBJ2-7; tentatively, D is TRBD1 (7 bases). The CDR3 has 13 amino acids. Germline values: CDR1 MNHEY, CDR2 SVGAGI. V was clipped by 10 bases and J by 2 bases, with 15 bases between them. The CDR3 loop is CATAQGGPYEQYF. CDR3 in DNA: TGTGCCACCGCGCAGGGGGGACCCTACGAGCAGTACTTC.

The chain carries TRBV6-5 and TRBJ2-7; TRBD1 matches 8 bases. Germline V gives CDR1 MNHEY, CDR2 SVGAGI. J gave up 2 bases and V 6 bases, and 6 bases lay outside the gene matches. The CDR3 runs 14 residues. The CDR3 reads CASRPRTGTYEQYF. CDR3 bases: TGTGCCAGCAGGCCCAGGACAGGGACCTACGAGCAGTACTTC.

The J gene is TRBJ1-1, the V gene TRBV11-2; the D is unclear. Germline loops: CDR1 SGHAT, CDR2 FQNNGV. V shed 3 bases and J shed 3 bases, with 8 bases lying between them. The CDR3 is made up of 13 amino acids. In DNA form, the CDR3 reads TGTGCCAGCAGCTTTTTCACAGACACTGAAGCTTTCTTT. It specifies CASSFFTDTEAFF.

V is TRBV30 and J is TRBJ2-3, with D possibly matching TRBD2 (5 bases). Trimming pared 3 bases from V and 2 bases from J, leaving 9 bases between. This CDR3 spans 13 amino acids. CDR1 is GTSNPN and CDR2 is SVGIG in the germline V gene (reference sequence). Written as DNA, the CDR3 is TGTGCCTGGAGGCCGACTAACACAGATACGCAGTATTTT. Protein: CAWRPTNTDTQYF.